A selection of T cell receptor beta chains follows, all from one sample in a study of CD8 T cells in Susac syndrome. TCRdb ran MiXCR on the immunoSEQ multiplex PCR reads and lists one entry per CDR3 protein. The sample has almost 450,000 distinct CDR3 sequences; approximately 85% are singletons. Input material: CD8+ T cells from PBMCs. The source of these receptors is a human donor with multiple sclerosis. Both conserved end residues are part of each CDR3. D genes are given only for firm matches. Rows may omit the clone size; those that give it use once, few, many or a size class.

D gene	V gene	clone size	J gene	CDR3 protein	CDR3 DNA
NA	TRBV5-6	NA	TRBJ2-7	CASSWGHTYEQYF	TGTGCCAGCAGCTGGGGACACACCTACGAGCAGTACTTC
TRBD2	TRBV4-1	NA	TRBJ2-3	CASSHRLAGVTSTDTQYF	TGCGCCAGCAGCCACCGACTAGCGGGGGTAACTAGCACAGATACGCAGTATTTT
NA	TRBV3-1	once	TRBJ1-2	CASSQPGTSYGYTF	TGTGCCAGCAGCCAGCCCGGGACGAGCTATGGCTACACCTTC
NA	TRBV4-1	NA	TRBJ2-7	CASSQEVHGDEQYF	TGCGCCAGCAGCCAAGAGGTCCACGGGGACGAGCAGTACTTC
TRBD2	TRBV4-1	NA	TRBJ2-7	CASRVGLAGYEQYF	TGCGCCAGCCGCGTGGGGCTAGCGGGTTACGAGCAGTACTTC
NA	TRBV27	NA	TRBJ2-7	CASSFFGGSEQYF	TGTGCCAGCAGTTTTTTCGGCGGTAGCGAGCAGTACTTC
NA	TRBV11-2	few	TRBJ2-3	CASSQDSSSYTDTQYF	TGTGCCAGCAGCCAGGACAGCAGCTCATACACAGATACGCAGTATTTT
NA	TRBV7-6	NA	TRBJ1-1	CASSLVWADEAFF	TGTGCCAGCAGCTTAGTATGGGCGGATGAAGCTTTCTTT
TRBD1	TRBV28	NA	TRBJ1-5	CASSLWTGSNQPQHF	TGTGCCAGCAGTTTATGGACAGGGTCCAATCAGCCCCAGCATTTT
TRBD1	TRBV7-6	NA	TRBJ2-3	CASSSPGGTDTQYF	TGTGCCAGCAGCTCCCCAGGGGGAACAGATACGCAGTATTTT
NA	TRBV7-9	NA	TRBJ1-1	CASSPTGGALGTEAFF	TGTGCCAGCAGCCCCACCGGGGGGGCATTAGGCACTGAAGCTTTCTTT
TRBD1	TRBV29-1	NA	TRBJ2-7	CSVENRDRVHEQYF	TGCAGCGTTGAAAACCGGGACAGGGTCCACGAGCAGTACTTC
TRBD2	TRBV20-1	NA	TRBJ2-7	CSATPLLAGDAYEQYF	TGCAGTGCTACCCCCCTACTAGCGGGTGACGCCTACGAGCAGTACTTC
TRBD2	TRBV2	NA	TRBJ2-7	CAILTSDISYEQYF	TGTGCCATCCTGACTAGCGACATCTCCTACGAGCAGTACTTC
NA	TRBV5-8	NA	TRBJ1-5	CASSLAPDLSNQPQHF	TGTGCCAGCAGCTTGGCCCCGGACCTAAGCAATCAGCCCCAGCATTTT
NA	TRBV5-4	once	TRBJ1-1	CASSFYRVANTEAFF	TGTGCCAGCAGCTTTTACAGGGTTGCGAACACTGAAGCTTTCTTT